This T cell receptor (beta chain) emerged from a study of cytomegalovirus exposure and HLA in healthy donors. Germline V gene data show CDR1 as MNHEY and CDR2 as SMNVEV (reference sequence). The CDR3 extends over 16 amino acids. V dropped 5 bases and J dropped 6; count of bases not matched to a gene: 8. In the PCR, 60 Vbeta and 13 Jbeta primers were used. The table came from immunoSEQ multiplex PCR; TCRdb's copy has only in-frame clones and leaves some out. Of 100,000 to 150,000 clones listed, 83% are singletons. Sequencing used PBMCs. The clonotype was recovered from a girl aged 2 to 9 in good health and CMV-seronegative. V is TRBV27 and J is TRBJ2-2; 11 bases are a match to TRBD2. The CDR3 nucleotides read TGTGCCAGCAGTGCTCTAGCGGGAGGAAGTGCCGGGGAGCTGTTTTTT. Translating gives CASSALAGGSAGELFF.